This T cell receptor beta chain was documented in a study of vaccination and CD4 T cells after COVID-19. Study overall: The peptides that stimulated the cells were overlapping spike peptides from SARS-CoV-2, HCoV-NL63, HCoV-OC43 and HCoV-229E.

In the case of this clonotype: What it binds is unknown.

Specified treatment: roughly ten-day PBMC culture with coronavirus spike peptide pools or control peptides (ViraFEST assay). Prior to the COVID-19 pandemic (2011-2018), the unexposed donor's CD4+ T cells were collected. Antigen-specific T cell expansion with peptide pools preceded TCR sequencing in the ViraFEST approach. Germline assignment: CDR1 SGHTA and CDR2 FQGNSA. Trimming removed 5 bases at V and 5 bases at J, with 12 bases between. This CDR3 region has 13 residues. Sequencing of the DNA from cultured CD4+ T cells was carried out with the Oncomine TCR Beta short-read assay. Cultured CD4+ T cells yielded the extracted genomic DNA. MiXCR, run by TCRdb on the PCR reads, gives a single entry per CDR3 protein. The repertoire includes 9,500 to 12,000 distinct CDR3 sequences, 30% to 45% of them detected once, and more than 15% sits in the top ten.

The receptor was isolated from a human donor in good health. The sample taken for sequencing was CD4+ T cells from blood, cultured in vitro. The chain uses TRBV7-2 and TRBJ1-1; D unclear. In nucleotides, the CDR3 is TGTGCCAGCAGCCATCCGTTCGGAACTGAAGCTTTCTTT. Translation gives CASSHPFGTEAFF.